This T cell receptor beta chain stems from a study of breast tumors, draining lymph nodes, adjacent tissues. Study-level findings and limits: Compared with lymph nodes, tumors were less diverse; compared with nontumor tissue, more.

TCRdb analysed the multiplex PCR reads with MiXCR anew, one entry per CDR3 protein. The sample contains 50,000 to 75,000 distinct CDR3 sequences, less than 75% of which appear only once. In germline, CDR1 is DFQATT, CDR2 SNEGSKA (reference sequence). The CDR3 has 13 amino acids. Trimming cost V 5 bases and J 6 bases, with 11 bases left between them. With respect to this clonotype: Antigen unknown.

Material: breast tumor tissue. This clonotype originated in a female donor with breast cancer. Some clones in this sample may be carry-over from other donors' samples. V and J are TRBV20-1 and TRBJ1-6; no reliable D call. The CDR3 spells CSAVKAANSPLHF. CDR3 DNA sequence: TGCAGTGCTGTTAAAGCGGCTAATTCACCCCTCCACTTT.